One and the same sample provided the 25 T cell receptor beta chains below, sequenced in a study of technical replicates of blood from several donors. The repertoire was sequenced with immunoSEQ multiplex PCR; TCRdb's copy has only in-frame clones and lacks some. Seen here are over 10,000 clones, roughly 94% observed once, and the top ten hold around 7%. Sequenced input: PBMCs. These receptors were taken from a human donor in good health.

The chain joins TRBV14 to TRBJ1-1; 7 positions agree with TRBD1. Germline trimming cut 2 bases from V and 5 bases from J; bases unmatched to any gene: 5. Germline CDR1 SGHDN, CDR2 FVKESK. The CDR3 sequence is 14 residues long. CDR3 region: CASSQRGLVTEAFF. As DNA, the CDR3 is TGTGCCAGCAGCCAAAGGGGGCTCGTAACTGAAGCTTTCTTT.

This rearrangement joins TRBV6-1 to TRBJ2-3; D not resolved. Germline CDR1 reads MNHNS; CDR2 reads SASEGT. V was pared by 3 bases and J by 2 bases, with 9 bases between. This CDR3 has 14 residues. In nucleotides, the CDR3 is TGTGCCAGCAGTGATCTGCGGCACACAGATACGCAGTATTTT. Its protein is CASSDLRHTDTQYF.

J is TRBJ2-3 and V is TRBV28, with D perhaps TRBD1 (6 bases). V lost 6 bases, J lost 2 bases, and 12 bases lay in between. CDR3 size: 14 residues. Germline-derived CDR1 and CDR2 are MDHEN and SYDVKM. The CDR3 is CASSLQGYTDTQYF. The CDR3 DNA is TGTGCCAGCAGCCTACAGGGTTACACAGATACGCAGTATTTT.

This chain uses TRBV6-5 with TRBJ1-5; 9 bases are shared with TRBD1. CDR3 size: 14 residues. Trimming at V came to 0 bases and at J to 6 bases, leaving 0 bases not matched to a gene. Germline V CDR1 and CDR2: MNHEY, SVGAGI. The CDR3 sequence is CASSYSQGAQPQHF. CDR3 nucleotide sequence: TGTGCCAGCAGTTACTCACAGGGGGCTCAGCCCCAGCATTTT.

The rearrangement links TRBV5-1 to TRBJ2-3; tentative D call: TRBD2 (5 bases). The CDR3 has 17 amino acids. The ends were cut back, 4 bases at V and 3 bases at J, with 21 bases in the middle. Germline CDR1 SGHRS, CDR2 YFSETQ. CDR3 bases: TGCGCCAGCAGCCTGGGCCGGGGTACCTTTGGAACAGATACGCAGTATTTT. This codes for CASSLGRGTFGTDTQYF.

This sequence joins TRBV15 and TRBJ2-7; D perhaps matches TRBD1 (6 bases). Germline values: CDR1 LNHNV, CDR2 YYDKDF (reference sequence). The CDR3 is made up of 19 amino acids. The V end lost 0 bases, the J end lost 4 bases, and 25 bases lay between the germline ends. CDR3 DNA: TGTGCCACCAGCAGAGATGGGGGACAAGCCGTGGATCACCCTTACGAGCAGTACTTC. Protein sequence: CATSRDGGQAVDHPYEQYF.

V and J are TRBV2 and TRBJ2-7, with D hard to call. The CDR3 length is 14 residues. From germline, CDR1 is SNHLY and CDR2 FYNNEI. With 5 bases removed from V and 3 bases from J, the gap between germline ends came to 14 bases. The CDR3 reads CASSLEPTFYEQYF. The CDR3 region has the DNA TGTGCCAGCAGTTTAGAGCCGACTTTCTACGAGCAGTACTTC.

V gene TRBV7-8 combines with J gene TRBJ2-3, with TRBD2 matching 12 bases. Per germline, CDR1 SGHVS and CDR2 FQNEAQ. V was pared by 3 bases and J by 4 bases, with 5 bases of the junction left unmatched. The CDR3 runs 16 residues. In nucleotides, the CDR3 is TGTGCCAGCAGCTTGTTTCTAGCGGGAGGGCCAGATACGCAGTATTTT. This sequence encodes CASSLFLAGGPDTQYF.

J is TRBJ2-3 and V is TRBV6-1; no clear D. Per germline, CDR1 MNHNS and CDR2 SASEGT. With 1 base removed from V and 5 bases from J, the gap between germline ends came to 13 bases. The CDR3 covers 15 residues. The CDR3 is CASSEGMTGLDTQYF. The CDR3 DNA reads as TGTGCCAGCAGTGAAGGGATGACTGGCTTAGATACGCAGTATTTT.

This chain uses TRBV7-9 with TRBJ1-1; possibly TRBD1 for D (6 bases). Germline values: CDR1 SEHNR, CDR2 FQNEAQ (reference sequence). CDR3 length: 15 residues. V gave up 2 bases and J gave up 5 bases, with 15 bases separating them. The CDR3 sequence: CASSLLGGVWTEAFF. The CDR3 coding sequence is TGTGCCAGCAGCTTATTAGGGGGGGTATGGACTGAAGCTTTCTTT.

CDR3 sequence: CASSLDRGGSYNEQFF. CDR3 DNA: TGTGCCAGCAGTTTAGACAGGGGCGGGTCCTACAATGAGCAGTTCTTC. This chain links TRBV5-8 with TRBJ2-1; TRBD1 matches 8 bases. Trimming cost V 5 bases and J 1 base; bases outside gene matches: 8. Germline V gene lookup returns CDR1 SGHTS and CDR2 YDEGEE. CDR3 length: 16 amino acids.

V usage is TRBV6-4 and J usage is TRBJ2-6, with D possibly being TRBD1 (7 bases). V was clipped by 3 bases and J by 3 bases, with 12 bases between them. The CDR3 has 16 amino acids. CDR1 is MRHNA, CDR2 SNTAGT, per germline. Here the CDR3 reads CASSEEGAGGANVLTF. The CDR3 DNA is TGTGCCAGCAGTGAGGAGGGGGCAGGTGGGGCCAACGTCCTGACTTTC.

The chain has TRBV5-1 and TRBJ2-7; 11 positions match TRBD2. The ends lost 4 bases at V and 2 bases at J; junction bases unmatched: 8. Germline V gene sequence: CDR1 SGHRS, CDR2 YFSETQ. The CDR3 length is 16 residues. CDR3 region: CASSIRTSGLPYEQYF. CDR3 bases: TGCGCCAGCAGCATCCGGACTAGCGGGCTACCCTACGAGCAGTACTTC.

The chain is built from TRBV5-6 and TRBJ2-7; D may be TRBD2 (5 bases). The ends were cut back, 0 bases at V and 2 bases at J, with 12 bases in the middle. Per the germline V gene, CDR1 is SGHDT and CDR2 is YYEEEE. The CDR3 has 15 amino acids. In DNA, the CDR3 is TGTGCCAGCAGCTTGGGAACTTGGCGGGCCTACGAGCAGTACTTC. Its protein product is CASSLGTWRAYEQYF.

The J gene is TRBJ2-7, the V gene TRBV6-5, with 9 bases identical to TRBD1. J lost 0 bases, V lost 5 bases, and 5 bases had no gene match. CDR3 length: 15 residues. Germline assignment: CDR1 MNHEY and CDR2 SVGAGI. CDR3 region: CASSRTGVPSYEQYF. The CDR3 DNA reads as TGTGCCAGCAGTAGGACAGGGGTTCCCTCCTACGAGCAGTACTTC.

This clone was observed once. The chain couples TRBV27 to TRBJ2-3; TRBD2 matches 9 bases. CDR1 MNHEY and CDR2 SMNVEV come from the germline V gene (reference sequence). V gave up 0 bases and J gave up 6 bases; unmatched junction bases: 7. The CDR3 has 16 residues. The CDR3 DNA sequence: TGTGCCAGCAGTTTATCGGTAGCGGGAGCTAGTGATACGCAGTATTTT. Protein sequence: CASSLSVAGASDTQYF.

This clone has only a few counts. The V gene is TRBV7-9, the J gene TRBJ1-2; TRBD1 is a possible D gene (5 bases). The CDR3 has 15 amino acids. Trimming shortened V by 8 bases and J by 8 bases, and 24 bases separated the two germline ends. Germline CDR1 is SEHNR and CDR2 is FQNEAQ (reference sequence). The CDR3 protein is CASRAGGSSKSGYTF. Here the CDR3 DNA reads TGTGCCAGCCGCGCGGGGGGTAGTTCGAAATCAGGCTACACCTTC.

The rearrangement joins TRBV6-5 to TRBJ2-3; perhaps TRBD1 as D (6 bases). With 7 bases removed from V and 4 bases from J, the gap between germline ends came to 15 bases. This CDR3 region has 14 residues. In germline, CDR1 is MNHEY, CDR2 SVGAGI. CDR3 in amino acids: CASTYRAGADTQYF. The CDR3 nucleotides read TGTGCCAGCACATACAGGGCAGGGGCAGATACGCAGTATTTT.

This chain links TRBV9 with TRBJ1-2, with TRBD1 matching over 8 bases. The CDR3 totals 15 residues. Per the germline V gene, CDR1 is SGDLS and CDR2 is YYNGEE. V trimming: 3 bases; J trimming: 6 bases; junction bases outside the gene matches: 10. As DNA, the CDR3 is TGTGCCAGCAGCGCAATCGCCAGGGGGCTGGATGGCTACACCTTC. Residues: CASSAIARGLDGYTF.

V and J are TRBV11-2 and TRBJ2-7, with 11 bases matching TRBD1. V was clipped by 1 base and J by 3 bases; unmatched bases: 2. The CDR3 runs to 15 residues. The germline gives CDR1 SGHAT, CDR2 FQNNGV. DNA for the CDR3: TGTGCCAGCAGCTTAGGGACAGGGGGCTACTACGAGCAGTACTTC. It translates to CASSLGTGGYYEQYF.

The J gene is TRBJ1-5, the V gene TRBV10-3, with D possibly matching TRBD1 (6 bases). This CDR3 is 16 amino acids long. V lost 8 bases and J lost 3, with 20 bases in between. CDR1 and CDR2 (germline): ENHRY, SYGVKD. CDR3 nucleotide sequence: TGTGCCATCCGAAGCGGGGGGGGCGATTACAATCAGCCCCAGCATTTT. It translates to CAIRSGGGDYNQPQHF.

V is TRBV27 and J is TRBJ2-7, with D possibly matching TRBD2 (6 bases). Germline CDR1 MNHEY, CDR2 SMNVEV (reference sequence). This CDR3 is built from 15 residues. The V and J ends lost 6 bases and 4 bases respectively, with 19 bases between them. CDR3 amino acids: CASSLSGLPLYEQYF. The DNA of the CDR3 is TGTGCCAGCAGCCTTAGCGGCCTTCCACTTTACGAGCAGTACTTC.

This clone turned up a few times. This chain connects TRBV4-1 to TRBJ1-5, with 9 bases matching TRBD1. From germline, CDR1 is MGHRA and CDR2 YSYEKL. This CDR3 has 16 residues. V lost 4 bases, J lost 3 bases, and 7 bases stayed unmatched. The CDR3, as DNA: TGCGCCAGCAGCCTAATAGGGACAGGGATCAATCAGCCCCAGCATTTT. This codes for CASSLIGTGINQPQHF.

The chain uses TRBV5-1 and TRBJ2-2; TRBD1 matches 9 bases. Germline V gene sequence: CDR1 SGHRS, CDR2 YFSETQ. V dropped 7 bases and J dropped 5; count of bases not matched to a gene: 12. There are 16 residues in the CDR3. Written as DNA, the CDR3 is TGCGCCAGCGGTACTACCGGGACAGGGTGGACCGGGGAGCTGTTTTTT. The encoded protein is CASGTTGTGWTGELFF.

The chain has TRBV5-1 and TRBJ2-5, with 7 bases lining up with TRBD1. Germline CDR1 reads SGHRS; CDR2 reads YFSETQ. Trimming cost V 2 bases and J 1 base; bases outside gene matches: 14. The CDR3 is 18 residues long. The CDR3 is CASSFGHGTGASQETQYF. CDR3 nucleotides: TGCGCCAGCAGCTTCGGACATGGAACAGGGGCTTCCCAAGAGACCCAGTACTTC.